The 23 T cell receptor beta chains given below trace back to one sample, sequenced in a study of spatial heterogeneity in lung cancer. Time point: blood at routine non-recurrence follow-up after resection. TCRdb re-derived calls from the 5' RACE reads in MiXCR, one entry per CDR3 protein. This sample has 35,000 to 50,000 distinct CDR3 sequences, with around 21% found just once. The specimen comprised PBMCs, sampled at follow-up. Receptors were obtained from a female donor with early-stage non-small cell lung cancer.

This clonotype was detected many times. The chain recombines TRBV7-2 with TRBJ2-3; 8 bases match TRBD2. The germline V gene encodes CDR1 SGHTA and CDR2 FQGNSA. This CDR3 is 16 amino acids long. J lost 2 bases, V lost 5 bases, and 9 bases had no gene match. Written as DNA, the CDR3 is TGTGCCAGCAGCCCGGTTGGCGGGGGGAACACAGATACGCAGTATTTT. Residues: CASSPVGGGNTDTQYF.

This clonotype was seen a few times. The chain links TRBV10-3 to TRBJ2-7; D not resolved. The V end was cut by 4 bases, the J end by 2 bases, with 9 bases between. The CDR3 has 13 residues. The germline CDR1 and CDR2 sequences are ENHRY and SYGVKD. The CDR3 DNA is TGTGCCATCAGTGGGGGATCGACCTACGAGCAGTACTTC. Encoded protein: CAISGGSTYEQYF.

This CDR3 is CASSSTGFDEQFF. DNA of the CDR3: TGTGCCAGCAGCTCGACAGGGTTCGATGAGCAGTTCTTC. The chain recombines TRBV7-3 with TRBJ2-1; 7 bases are shared with TRBD1. Germline lookup yields CDR1 SGHTA and CDR2 FQGTGA. The ends lost 4 bases at V and 8 bases at J; junction bases unmatched: 5. CDR3 size: 13 residues.

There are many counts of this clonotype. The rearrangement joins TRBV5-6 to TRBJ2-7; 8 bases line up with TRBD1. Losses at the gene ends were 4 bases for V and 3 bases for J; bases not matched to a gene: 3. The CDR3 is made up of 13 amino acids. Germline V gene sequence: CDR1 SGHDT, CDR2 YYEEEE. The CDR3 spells CASSPGQVYEQYF. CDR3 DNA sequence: TGTGCCAGCAGCCCGGGACAGGTCTACGAGCAGTACTTC.

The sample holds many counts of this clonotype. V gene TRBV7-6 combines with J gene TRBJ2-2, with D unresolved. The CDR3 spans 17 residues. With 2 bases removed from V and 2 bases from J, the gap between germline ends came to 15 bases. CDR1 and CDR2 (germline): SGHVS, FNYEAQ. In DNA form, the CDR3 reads TGTGCCAGCAGCTTAAACTCCCCAACAGTTAACACCGGGGAGCTGTTTTTT. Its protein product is CASSLNSPTVNTGELFF. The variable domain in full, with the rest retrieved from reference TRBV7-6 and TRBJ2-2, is GAGVSQSPRYKVTKRGQDVALRCDPISGHVSLYWYRQALGQGPEFLTYFNYEAQQDKSGLPNDRFSAERPEGSISTLTIQRTEQRDSAMYRCASSLNSPTVNTGELFFGEGSRLTVL.

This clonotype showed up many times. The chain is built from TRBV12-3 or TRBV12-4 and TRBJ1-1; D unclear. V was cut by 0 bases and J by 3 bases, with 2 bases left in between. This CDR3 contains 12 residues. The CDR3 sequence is CASSLAHTEAFF. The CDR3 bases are TGTGCCAGCAGTTTAGCTCACACTGAAGCTTTCTTT.

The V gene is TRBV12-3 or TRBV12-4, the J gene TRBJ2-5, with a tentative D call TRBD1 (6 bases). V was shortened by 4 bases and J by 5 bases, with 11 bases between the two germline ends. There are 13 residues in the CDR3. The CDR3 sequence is CASSWRQEETQYF. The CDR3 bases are TGTGCCAGCAGTTGGAGACAGGAGGAGACCCAGTACTTC.

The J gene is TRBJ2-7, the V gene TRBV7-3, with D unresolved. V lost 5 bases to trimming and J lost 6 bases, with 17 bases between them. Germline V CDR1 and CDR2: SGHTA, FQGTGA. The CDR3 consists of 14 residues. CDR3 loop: CASSPLGASREQYF. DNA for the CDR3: TGTGCCAGCAGCCCTCTAGGTGCGTCTCGCGAGCAGTACTTC. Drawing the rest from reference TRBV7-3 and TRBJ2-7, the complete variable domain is GAGVSQTPSNKVTEKGKYVELRCDPISGHTALYWYRQSLGQGPEFLIYFQGTGAADDSGLPNDRFFAVRPEGSVSTLKIQRTERGDSAVYLCASSPLGASREQYFGPGTRLTVT.

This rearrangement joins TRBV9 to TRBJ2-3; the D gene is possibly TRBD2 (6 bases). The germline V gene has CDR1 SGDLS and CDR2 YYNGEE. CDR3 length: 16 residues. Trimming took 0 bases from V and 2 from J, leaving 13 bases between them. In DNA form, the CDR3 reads TGTGCCAGCAGCGTAGATGAGGGAGGAACCACAGATACGCAGTATTTT. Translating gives CASSVDEGGTTDTQYF.

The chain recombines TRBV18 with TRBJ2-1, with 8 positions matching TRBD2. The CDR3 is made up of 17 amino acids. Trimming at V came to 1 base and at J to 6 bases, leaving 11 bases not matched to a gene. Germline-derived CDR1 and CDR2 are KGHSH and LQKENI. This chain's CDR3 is CASSPRRSSGIGNEQFF. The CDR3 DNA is TGTGCCAGCTCACCACGGCGTAGTAGCGGGATCGGCAATGAGCAGTTCTTC.

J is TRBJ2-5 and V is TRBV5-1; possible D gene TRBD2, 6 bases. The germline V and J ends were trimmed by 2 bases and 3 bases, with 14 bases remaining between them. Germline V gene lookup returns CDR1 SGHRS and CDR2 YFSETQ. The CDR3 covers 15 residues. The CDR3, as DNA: TGCGCCAGCAGCTTTTTATTCGGCGGGGAAGAGACCCAGTACTTC. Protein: CASSFLFGGEETQYF.

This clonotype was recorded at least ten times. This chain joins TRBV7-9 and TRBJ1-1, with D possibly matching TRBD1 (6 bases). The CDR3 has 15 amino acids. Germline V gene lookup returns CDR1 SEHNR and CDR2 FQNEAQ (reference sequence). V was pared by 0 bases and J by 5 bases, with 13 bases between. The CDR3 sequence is CASSLATQGGTEAFF. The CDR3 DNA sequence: TGTGCCAGCAGCTTAGCCACACAGGGAGGTACTGAAGCTTTCTTT.

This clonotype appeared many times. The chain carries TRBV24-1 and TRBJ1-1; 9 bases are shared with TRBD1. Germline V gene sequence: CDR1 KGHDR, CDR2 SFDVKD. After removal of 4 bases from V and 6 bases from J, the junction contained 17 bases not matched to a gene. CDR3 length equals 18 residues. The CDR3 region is CATSDLAGQGLTAPEAFF. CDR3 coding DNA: TGTGCCACCAGTGACCTGGCCGGACAGGGGTTGACGGCACCTGAAGCTTTCTTT.

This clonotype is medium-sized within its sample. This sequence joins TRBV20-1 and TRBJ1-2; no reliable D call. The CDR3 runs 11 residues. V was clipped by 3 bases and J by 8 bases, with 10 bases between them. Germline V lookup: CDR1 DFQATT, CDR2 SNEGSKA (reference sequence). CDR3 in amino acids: CSAREVGGYTF. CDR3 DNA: TGCAGTGCTAGGGAGGTCGGAGGCTACACCTTC.

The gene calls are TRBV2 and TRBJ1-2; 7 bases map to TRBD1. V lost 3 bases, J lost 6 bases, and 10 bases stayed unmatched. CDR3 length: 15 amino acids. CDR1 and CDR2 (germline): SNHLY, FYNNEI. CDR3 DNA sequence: TGTGCCAGCAGTGACGGGACAGTAATTGGACATGGCTACACCTTC. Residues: CASSDGTVIGHGYTF.

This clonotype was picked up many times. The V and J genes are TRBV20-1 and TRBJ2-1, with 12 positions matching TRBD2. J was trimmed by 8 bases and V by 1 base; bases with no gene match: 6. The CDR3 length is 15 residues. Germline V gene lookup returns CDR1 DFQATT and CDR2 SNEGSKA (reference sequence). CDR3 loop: CSARGGLAGPYEQFF. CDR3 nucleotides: TGCAGTGCTAGAGGTGGACTAGCGGGACCCTATGAGCAGTTCTTC.

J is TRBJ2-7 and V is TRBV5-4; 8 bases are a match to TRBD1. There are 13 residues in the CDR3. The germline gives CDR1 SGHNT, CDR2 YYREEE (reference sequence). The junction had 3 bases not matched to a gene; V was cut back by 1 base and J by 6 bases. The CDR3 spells CASSLQGAPEQYV. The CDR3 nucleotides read TGTGCCAGCAGCTTGCAGGGGGCGCCCGAGCAGTACGTC.

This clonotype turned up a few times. For the CDR3, the DNA is TGTGCCAGCAGCCAAGGCGAACGAATAACAGATACGCAGTATTTT. Its protein is CASSQGERITDTQYF. The chain is built from TRBV14 and TRBJ2-3; no firm D call. With 1 base removed from V and 3 bases from J, the gap between germline ends came to 11 bases. CDR3 length equals 15 residues. Germline V CDR1 and CDR2: SGHDN, FVKESK. The full variable domain, completed using reference TRBV14 and TRBJ2-3, is EAGVTQFPSHSVIEKGQTVTLRCDPISGHDNLYWYRRVMGKEIKFLLHFVKESKQDESGMPNNRFLAERTGGTYSTLKVQPAELEDSGVYFCASSQGERITDTQYFGPGTRLTVL.

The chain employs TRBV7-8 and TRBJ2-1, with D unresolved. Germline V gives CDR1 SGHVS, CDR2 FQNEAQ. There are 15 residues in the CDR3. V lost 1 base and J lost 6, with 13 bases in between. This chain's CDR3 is CASSLERLRLNEQFF. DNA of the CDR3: TGTGCCAGCAGCTTAGAAAGACTCCGACTCAATGAGCAGTTCTTC.

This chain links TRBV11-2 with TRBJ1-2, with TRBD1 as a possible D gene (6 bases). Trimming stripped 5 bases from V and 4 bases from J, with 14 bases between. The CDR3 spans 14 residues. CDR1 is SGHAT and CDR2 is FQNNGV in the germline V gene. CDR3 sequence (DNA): TGTGCCAGCAGCCACAGAGGCAGGGGCTATGGCTACACCTTC. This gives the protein CASSHRGRGYGYTF.

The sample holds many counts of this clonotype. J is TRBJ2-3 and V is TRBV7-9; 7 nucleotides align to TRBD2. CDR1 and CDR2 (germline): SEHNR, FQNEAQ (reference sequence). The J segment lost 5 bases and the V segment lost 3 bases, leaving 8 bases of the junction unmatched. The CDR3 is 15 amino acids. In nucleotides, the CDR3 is TGTGCCAGCAGCTTTGGGGCGGGAGCGGAAGATACGCAGTATTTT. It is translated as CASSFGAGAEDTQYF.

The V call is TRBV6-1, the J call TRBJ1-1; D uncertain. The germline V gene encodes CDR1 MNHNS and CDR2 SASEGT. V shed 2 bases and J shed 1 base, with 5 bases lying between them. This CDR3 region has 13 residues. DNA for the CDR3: TGTGCCAGCAGTGAAATCTGGAACACTGAAGCTTTCTTT. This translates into CASSEIWNTEAFF.

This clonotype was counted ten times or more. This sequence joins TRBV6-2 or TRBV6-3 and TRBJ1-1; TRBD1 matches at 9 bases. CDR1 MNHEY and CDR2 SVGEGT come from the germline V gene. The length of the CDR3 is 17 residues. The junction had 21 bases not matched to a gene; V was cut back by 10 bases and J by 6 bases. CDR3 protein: CATGTGSQRGGFAEAFF. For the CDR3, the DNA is TGTGCCACCGGGACAGGGTCTCAGAGAGGCGGGTTCGCTGAAGCTTTCTTT.